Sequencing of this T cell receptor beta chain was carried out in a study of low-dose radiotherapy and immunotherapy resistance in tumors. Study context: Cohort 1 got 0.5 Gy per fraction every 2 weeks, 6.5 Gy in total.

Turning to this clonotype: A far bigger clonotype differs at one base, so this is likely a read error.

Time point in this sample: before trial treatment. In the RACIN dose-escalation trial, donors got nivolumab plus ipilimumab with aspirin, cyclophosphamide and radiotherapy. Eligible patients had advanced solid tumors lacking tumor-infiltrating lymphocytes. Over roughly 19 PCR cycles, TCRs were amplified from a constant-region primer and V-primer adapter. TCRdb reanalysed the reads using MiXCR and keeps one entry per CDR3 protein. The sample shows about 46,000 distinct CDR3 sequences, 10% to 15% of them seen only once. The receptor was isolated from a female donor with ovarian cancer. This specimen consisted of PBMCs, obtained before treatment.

In DNA, the CDR3 is TGTGCCAGCAGCCTCGGGCCTAGCTCCTACAATAAGCAGTTCTTC. Protein product: CASSLGPSSYNKQFF. The V gene is TRBV12-2, the J gene TRBJ2-1; the D segment call TRBD2 is taken from the table without a DNA check. TRBV12-2 is listed as a pseudogene. The CDR3 is 15 amino acids.